What follows are 15 T cell receptor beta chains derived from one specimen sequenced in a study of blood T cell repertoires in COVID-19. Only in-frame clones appear in the TCRdb table, and some are missing; sequencing was by immunoSEQ multiplex PCR. Of 92,000 or so clones in the sample, around 88% were seen once. The sample comprised peripheral blood. These receptors were collected from a man between 60 and 75 years old with acute or convalescent COVID-19.

In this sample, this clone turned up a few times. V usage is TRBV19 and J usage is TRBJ2-1; a possible D gene is TRBD1 (5 bases). CDR1 and CDR2 (germline): LNHDA, SQIVND (reference sequence). V was trimmed by 6 bases and J by 0 bases, leaving 12 bases between them. The CDR3 runs 15 residues. Written as DNA, the CDR3 is TGTGCCAGTAGCGGGCATAGGGGCTCCTACAATGAGCAGTTCTTC. Its protein is CASSGHRGSYNEQFF.

This chain joins TRBV6-5 and TRBJ2-5, with 7 bases lining up with TRBD1. This CDR3 is built from 16 residues. Germline V CDR1 and CDR2: MNHEY, SVGAGI. The J segment lost 3 bases and the V segment lost 0 bases, leaving 7 bases of the junction unmatched. The CDR3: CASSYSSDRMEETQYF. The CDR3 DNA is TGTGCCAGCAGTTACTCCTCGGACAGGATGGAAGAGACCCAGTACTTC.

The rearrangement joins TRBV5-1 to TRBJ2-7, with 12 bases fitting TRBD2. Per the germline V gene, CDR1 is SGHRS and CDR2 is YFSETQ. V dropped 4 bases and J dropped 0; count of bases not matched to a gene: 5. The CDR3 totals 16 residues. In DNA, the CDR3 is TGCGCCAGCAGCCCGACACTAGCGGGGGGCTCCTACGAGCAGTACTTC. The encoded protein is CASSPTLAGGSYEQYF.

V gene TRBV5-6 combines with J gene TRBJ2-2; 11 bases align to TRBD2. The CDR3 runs 16 residues. Looked up from germline, CDR1 is SGHDT and CDR2 is YYEEEE. Trimming at V came to 0 bases and at J to 5 bases, leaving 3 bases not matched to a gene. This CDR3 reads CASSLGGLAETGELFF. The DNA of the CDR3 is TGTGCCAGCAGCTTGGGGGGACTAGCGGAGACCGGGGAGCTGTTTTTT.

The chain recombines TRBV4-1 with TRBJ1-5, with D tentatively TRBD1 (5 bases). With 0 bases removed from V and 4 bases from J, the gap between germline ends came to 10 bases. This CDR3 comprises 15 residues. The germline gives CDR1 MGHRA, CDR2 YSYEKL. The CDR3 is CASSQEYRSNQPQHF. DNA for the CDR3: TGCGCCAGCAGCCAAGAATACAGGAGTAATCAGCCCCAGCATTTT.

This clone appeared a single time. V and J are TRBV9 and TRBJ2-3, with D possibly TRBD2 on 5 matching bases. The CDR3 runs to 16 residues. V was pared by 4 bases and J by 0 bases, with 15 bases between. Germline lookup yields CDR1 SGDLS and CDR2 YYNGEE. This CDR3 reads CASSLEPGKSTDTQYF. The CDR3 DNA sequence: TGTGCCAGCAGCTTAGAACCGGGGAAAAGCACAGATACGCAGTATTTT.

The chain is built from TRBV5-1 and TRBJ2-3; 11 bases match TRBD2. The CDR3 spans 16 residues. Per germline, CDR1 SGHRS and CDR2 YFSETQ. V lost 4 bases and J lost 4; bases outside the gene matches: 8. The CDR3 region is CASSPKLAGVADTQYF. Here the CDR3 DNA reads TGCGCCAGCAGCCCGAAACTAGCGGGGGTGGCAGATACGCAGTATTTT. The whole variable domain, remainder taken from reference TRBV5-1 and TRBJ2-3, is KAGVTQTPRYLIKTRGQQVTLSCSPISGHRSVSWYQQTPGQGLQFLFEYFSETQRNKGNFPGRFSGRQFSNSRSEMNVSTLELGDSALYLCASSPKLAGVADTQYFGPGTRLTVL.

V and J are TRBV7-8 and TRBJ1-2; D is uncertain. From germline, CDR1 is SGHVS and CDR2 FQNEAQ. CDR3 length equals 12 residues. Between the trimmed V and J ends, which lost 2 bases and 8 bases, there was a span of 9 bases. For the CDR3, the DNA is TGTGCCAGCAGCTTAATCGAGGGAGGCTACACCTTC. Its translation: CASSLIEGGYTF.

This sequence joins TRBV9 and TRBJ1-2, with no clear D. Trimming stripped 0 bases from V and 0 bases from J, with 15 bases between. Per the germline V gene, CDR1 is SGDLS and CDR2 is YYNGEE. The CDR3 covers 17 residues. CDR3 amino acids: CASSVVPGSQANYGYTF. The CDR3 DNA reads TGTGCCAGCAGCGTAGTCCCGGGGAGCCAAGCTAACTATGGCTACACCTTC.

The sample holds one count of this clone. The chain links TRBV24-1 to TRBJ2-7, with 7 positions matching TRBD1. The CDR3 loop spans 13 amino acids. With 11 bases clipped from V and 3 bases from J, the junction kept 9 bases outside the gene matches. CDR1 and CDR2 from the germline V gene are KGHDR and SFDVKD. CDR3 loop: CAIGGDGVYEQYF. In nucleotides, the CDR3 is TGTGCCATAGGGGGCGACGGGGTCTACGAGCAGTACTTC.

This clone was counted between two and nine times. The V gene is TRBV7-3, the J gene TRBJ2-1; 8 bases line up with TRBD1. Germline lookup yields CDR1 SGHTA and CDR2 FQGTGA. This CDR3 contains 14 residues. V lost 4 bases and J lost 2; bases outside the gene matches: 1. The CDR3 is CASSSRGPYNEQFF. CDR3 bases: TGTGCCAGCAGCTCCAGGGGGCCCTACAATGAGCAGTTCTTC.

The chain uses TRBV19 and TRBJ1-5; 8 nucleotides match TRBD1. CDR3 length: 17 residues. Germline lookup yields CDR1 LNHDA and CDR2 SQIVND (reference sequence). The ends lost 5 bases at V and 6 bases at J; junction bases unmatched: 15. The CDR3 sequence: CASSSGPGQAVGQPQHF. The CDR3 DNA is TGTGCCAGTAGTTCGGGACCGGGACAGGCGGTGGGTCAGCCCCAGCATTTT.

The V call is TRBV14, the J call TRBJ1-1; 8 nucleotides match TRBD1. Germline V lookup: CDR1 SGHDN, CDR2 FVKESK. V was clipped by 2 bases and J by 4 bases; unmatched bases: 12. The CDR3 sequence is 17 residues long. In DNA, the CDR3 is TGTGCCAGCAGCCAACTAATGACAGGGGTGGAGAGCACTGAAGCTTTCTTT. Translated: CASSQLMTGVESTEAFF. Using reference TRBV14 and TRBJ1-1 for the parts outside the CDR3, the full variable domain is EAGVTQFPSHSVIEKGQTVTLRCDPISGHDNLYWYRRVMGKEIKFLLHFVKESKQDESGMPNNRFLAERTGGTYSTLKVQPAELEDSGVYFCASSQLMTGVESTEAFFGQGTRLTVV.

The genes are TRBV9 and TRBJ2-7, with a tentative D call TRBD2 (6 bases). Germline loops: CDR1 SGDLS, CDR2 YYNGEE. The length of the CDR3 is 14 residues. V was pared by 3 bases and J by 2 bases, with 12 bases between. CDR3 DNA sequence: TGTGCCAGCAGCGACGGGGACTTTACCTACGAGCAGTACTTC. It codes for CASSDGDFTYEQYF. The full variable domain, in which reference TRBV9 and TRBJ2-7 provide the parts outside the CDR3, is DSGVTQTPKHLITATGQRVTLRCSPRSGDLSVYWYQQSLDQGLQFLIQYYNGEERAKGNILERFSAQQFPDLHSELNLSSLELGDSALYFCASSDGDFTYEQYFGPGTRLTVT.

The chain uses TRBV3-1 (or the pseudogene TRBV3-2) and TRBJ2-2, with no clear D. The CDR3 consists of 15 residues. CDR1 is LGHDT and CDR2 is YNNKEL in the germline V gene (reference sequence). Trimming pared 2 bases from V and 2 bases from J, leaving 9 bases between. The CDR3 DNA sequence: TGTGCCAGCAGCCAAATCACATTAAACACCGGGGAGCTGTTTTTT. It yields the protein CASSQITLNTGELFF.